This T cell receptor beta chain was retrieved from a study of Graves' ophthalmopathy and Graves' hyperthyroidism. The TCR beta CDR3 regions underwent amplification from RNA transcripts. RT-PCR was first run with HTBI primers, then multiplex PCR in a second round. MiXCR was run by TCRdb on the multiplex PCR reads, yielding one entry per CDR3 protein. The sample holds over 450,000 distinct CDR3 sequences, 14% seen once. Other autoimmune diseases, uncontrolled infections, pregnancy or lactation led to the exclusion of patients. Serum thyroxine and TRAb, along with clinical symptoms, thyroid ultrasound and orbital computed tomography, were what diagnosis relied on. In its sample, this clonotype was seen many times. What it binds is not known. General observations from the study: A 13-signature model separated ophthalmopathy from stable hyperthyroidism, just over 85% sensitivity, roughly 81% specificity.

This clonotype originated in a woman between 25 and 40 years old with Graves' ophthalmopathy. The sequenced sample consisted of blood.

CDR3 DNA sequence: TGTGCCTGGACTGTTACTAACTATGGCTACACCTTC. This encodes CAWTVTNYGYTF. The gene calls are TRBV30 and TRBJ1-2; D not resolved. The ends were cut back, 4 bases at V and 0 bases at J, with 6 bases in the middle. The CDR3 is made up of 12 amino acids. From germline, CDR1 is GTSNPN and CDR2 SVGIG (reference sequence).